The rows below give T cell receptor beta chains drawn from one sample of a study of STAT3 mutations in large granular lymphocyte leukemia. The protocol was immunoSEQ multiplex PCR, while the TCRdb copy is restricted to in-frame clones and leaves out a portion. In the table there are approximately 3,700 clones, about four fifths of which are singletons. Sequencing input: peripheral blood mononuclear cells. The receptor source for this set is a boy younger than 18 with T-cell large granular lymphocyte leukemia. Some clones in this sample may be carry-over from other donors' samples. CDR3s include the opening cysteine and the closing phenylalanine or tryptophan. The order of the fields is CDR3 protein, CDR3 DNA, D gene, J gene, V gene, clone size. A D gene is named only where the DNA matches it firmly. The size entry is marked missing in some rows and otherwise reads once, few, many or a size class.

CACGTGGSPLHF TGTGCCTGCGGGACAGGCGGTTCACCCCTCCACTTT TRBD1 TRBJ1-6 TRBV30 few
CASSFVPLDTGELFF TGCGCCAGCAGCTTCGTTCCTCTCGACACCGGGGAGCTGTTTTTT NA TRBJ2-2 TRBV5-1 NA
CASSGANYGYTF TGTGCCAGCAGTGGAGCTAACTATGGCTACACCTTC NA TRBJ1-2 TRBV25-1 NA
CASSWDRGRYEQYF TGTGCCAGCAGCTGGGACAGGGGGCGGTACGAGCAGTACTTC TRBD1 TRBJ2-7 TRBV13 NA
CASSPGAGTGELFF TGTGCCAGCAGCCCAGGGGCGGGCACCGGGGAGCTGTTTTTT NA TRBJ2-2 TRBV7-9 NA
CSVNSRESLNYGYTF TGCAGCGTTAATTCGAGGGAGTCTCTTAACTATGGCTACACCTTC NA TRBJ1-2 TRBV29-1 NA
CAWSLTRPFF TGTGCCTGGAGTCTGACGAGGCCTTTCTTT NA TRBJ1-1 TRBV30 NA
CAWRTDQNTEAFF TGTGCCTGGAGAACCGACCAGAACACTGAAGCTTTCTTT NA TRBJ1-1 TRBV30 few
CASGPDRETQYF TGTGCTAGTGGTCCGGACAGAGAGACCCAGTACTTC NA TRBJ2-5 TRBV12-5 NA
CASSLDGGFQETQYF TGTGCCAGCAGCTTAGACGGGGGGTTCCAAGAGACCCAGTACTTC TRBD2 TRBJ2-5 TRBV7-9 NA
CASGWQGYGYTF TGTGCCAGCGGGTGGCAGGGCTATGGCTACACCTTC NA TRBJ1-2 TRBV28 NA
CASSPVRGTYGYTF TGTGCCAGCAGCCCGGTCAGGGGAACCTATGGCTACACCTTC NA TRBJ1-2 TRBV5-6 NA
CASSHRRGTGGYEQYF TGCGCCAGCAGCCACCGCCGTGGGACAGGGGGGTACGAGCAGTACTTC TRBD1 TRBJ2-7 TRBV4-1 NA
CASSSQGGAGANVLTF TGCGCCAGCAGCTCCCAGGGGGGCGCTGGGGCCAACGTCCTGACTTTC NA TRBJ2-6 TRBV5-1 NA
CAWSTKGNQPQHF TGTGCCTGGTCGACTAAGGGCAATCAGCCCCAGCATTTT NA TRBJ1-5 TRBV30 NA
CASNSDGFYEQYF TGCGCCAGCAACTCGGACGGTTTCTACGAGCAGTACTTC NA TRBJ2-7 TRBV5-1 NA
CAWRGLNSNQPQHF TGTGCCTGGAGAGGACTTAATAGCAATCAGCCCCAGCATTTT NA TRBJ1-5 TRBV30 NA
CASSPYWDREEGYTF TGTGCCAGCAGCCCATACTGGGACAGGGAGGAAGGCTACACCTTC TRBD1 TRBJ1-2 TRBV5-4 few
CASSLSPGVNQPQHF TGCGCCAGCAGCTTAAGCCCTGGTGTCAATCAGCCCCAGCATTTT NA TRBJ1-5 TRBV5-1 few
CASRAGSYEQYF TGTGCCAGCAGAGCAGGTTCCTACGAGCAGTACTTC NA TRBJ2-7 TRBV25-1 NA
CAWSGGGSGANVLTF TGTGCCTGGAGTGGGGGGGGCTCTGGGGCCAACGTCCTGACTTTC TRBD2 TRBJ2-6 TRBV30 NA
CASSPGESREQYF TGTGCCAGCAGCCCAGGGGAATCGCGCGAGCAGTACTTC NA TRBJ2-7 TRBV6-6 NA